A single sample is the source of the 24 T cell receptor beta chains below, sequenced in a study of blood T cell repertoires in COVID-19. Measured with immunoSEQ multiplex PCR; TCRdb has only the in-frame clones, and not every one. The profile shows almost 50,000 clones, around 90% of them singletons. Material for sequencing was peripheral blood. The receptor source for this set is a human donor in a cohort sampled during active COVID-19.

The chain uses TRBV30 and TRBJ2-2, with 9 bases matching TRBD2. The junction had 5 bases not matched to a gene; V was cut back by 2 bases and J by 4 bases. Per germline, CDR1 GTSNPN and CDR2 SVGIG (reference sequence). This CDR3 spans 15 amino acids. The chain's CDR3 is CAWSPGLAFTGELFF. In nucleotides, the CDR3 is TGTGCCTGGAGTCCGGGACTAGCCTTCACCGGGGAGCTGTTTTTT.

The rearrangement joins TRBV7-3 to TRBJ2-6; TRBD1 matches at 7 bases. The germline CDR1 and CDR2 sequences are SGHTA and FQGTGA. The CDR3 totals 18 residues. Germline trimming cut 2 bases from V and 0 bases from J; bases unmatched to any gene: 7. The CDR3 reads CASSLLPGQLSGANVLTF. CDR3 sequence (DNA): TGTGCCAGCAGCTTACTTCCGGGACAGCTCTCTGGGGCCAACGTCCTGACTTTC. The complete variable domain, with remaining parts taken from reference TRBV7-3 and TRBJ2-6, reads GAGVSQTPSNKVTEKGKYVELRCDPISGHTALYWYRQSLGQGPEFLIYFQGTGAADDSGLPNDRFFAVRPEGSVSTLKIQRTERGDSAVYLCASSLLPGQLSGANVLTFGAGSRLTVL.

The chain is built from TRBV2 and TRBJ2-2, with 7 positions matching TRBD1. Germline V gene data show CDR1 as SNHLY and CDR2 as FYNNEI. The ends lost 0 bases at V and 3 bases at J; junction bases unmatched: 7. The CDR3 sequence is 17 residues long. The CDR3 DNA sequence: TGTGCCAGCAGTGAAGCTAGGGGGACAGCCTACACCGGGGAGCTGTTTTTT. It specifies CASSEARGTAYTGELFF.

The rearrangement joins TRBV7-2 to TRBJ2-3; unclear D gene. The V gene's germline CDR1 is SGHTA and CDR2 FQGNSA. The V gene lost 1 base and the J gene lost 0 bases, with 17 bases spanning the gap. The CDR3 runs 18 residues. CDR3 nucleotides: TGTGCCAGCAGCTTAGGACCGCCGAGGCTACCAAGCACAGATACGCAGTATTTT. It is translated as CASSLGPPRLPSTDTQYF.

This rearrangement joins TRBV14 to TRBJ1-4, with D hard to call. Trimming took off 0 bases at V and 8 bases at J, with 7 bases between the two ends. The CDR3 runs to 13 residues. The germline CDR1 and CDR2 sequences are SGHDN and FVKESK. CDR3 in amino acids: CASSQERYEKLFF. The CDR3 region has the DNA TGTGCCAGCAGCCAAGAGCGCTACGAAAAACTGTTTTTT.

The chain recombines TRBV21-1 with TRBJ2-2; TRBD1, the table's D call, was not compared with the DNA. TRBV21-1 is reported as a pseudogene. The CDR3 has 19 residues. The CDR3: CASSKSGPGTGVWTGELFF. CDR3 in DNA: TGTGCCAGCAGCAAATCGGGTCCCGGGACAGGGGTTTGGACCGGGGAGCTGTTTTTT.

The chain links TRBV29-1 to TRBJ1-1, with TRBD1 identical over 8 bases. The CDR3 has 15 amino acids. CDR1 and CDR2 from the germline V gene are SQVTM and ANQGSEA. With 4 bases clipped from V and 2 bases from J, the junction kept 9 bases outside the gene matches. This chain's CDR3 is CSVGPGGKDNTEAFF. In DNA form, the CDR3 reads TGCAGCGTTGGTCCAGGGGGCAAGGATAACACTGAAGCTTTCTTT.

This clone was observed a single time. The J gene is TRBJ2-1, the V gene TRBV6-5, with TRBD1 as a possible D gene (6 bases). This CDR3 is built from 13 residues. CDR1 is MNHEY, CDR2 SVGAGI, per germline. The V and J ends lost 8 bases and 8 bases respectively, with 16 bases between them. This CDR3 is CASAGQYRDEQFF. The CDR3 DNA follows: TGTGCCAGCGCCGGACAGTACAGGGATGAGCAGTTCTTC.

J is TRBJ1-5 and V is TRBV12-3 or TRBV12-4, with TRBD1 matching 9 bases. The CDR3 spans 13 residues. V gave up 6 bases and J gave up 7 bases; unmatched junction bases: 4. The CDR3: CASSGTGRQPQHF. The CDR3 DNA is TGTGCCAGCAGCGGGACAGGGAGGCAGCCCCAGCATTTT.

The chain couples TRBV4-1 to TRBJ1-4, with a tentative D call TRBD1 (6 bases). The germline V gene has CDR1 MGHRA and CDR2 YSYEKL. The ends were cut back, 2 bases at V and 3 bases at J, with 7 bases in the middle. CDR3 size: 14 residues. The CDR3 loop is CASSQTGPNEKLFF. DNA for the CDR3: TGCGCCAGCAGCCAAACAGGGCCTAATGAAAAACTGTTTTTT.

The chain is built from TRBV29-1 and TRBJ1-1; D possibly corresponds to TRBD1 (5 bases). V lost 5 bases and J lost 6, with 16 bases in between. Germline CDR1 reads SQVTM; CDR2 reads ANQGSEA. The CDR3 totals 13 residues. CDR3 in amino acids: CSVSRGQVPEAFF. In nucleotides, the CDR3 is TGCAGCGTTTCTAGGGGTCAGGTACCTGAAGCTTTCTTT.

The gene calls are TRBV11-2 and TRBJ1-4; D call uncertain. The V gene's germline CDR1 is SGHAT and CDR2 FQNNGV. Trimming shortened V by 4 bases and J by 5 bases, and 17 bases separated the two germline ends. This CDR3 comprises 16 residues. The CDR3 reads CASSSLPQAVNEKLFF. DNA for the CDR3: TGTGCCAGCAGCTCACTTCCGCAGGCCGTCAATGAAAAACTGTTTTTT.

V usage is TRBV11-3 and J usage is TRBJ1-1, with 7 bases fitting TRBD1. Germline lookup yields CDR1 SGHNT and CDR2 YENEEA. This CDR3 has 14 amino acids. The V and J ends lost 3 bases and 2 bases, in that order; junction bases with no gene match: 3. The CDR3 region is CASSFEGGNTEAFF. As DNA, the CDR3 is TGTGCCAGCAGCTTTGAAGGGGGCAACACTGAAGCTTTCTTT. The whole variable domain, remainder taken from reference TRBV11-3 and TRBJ1-1, is EAGVVQSPRYKIIEKKQPVAFWCNPISGHNTLYWYLQNLGQGPELLIRYENEEAVDDSQLPKDRFSAERLKGVDSTLKIQPAELGDSAVYLCASSFEGGNTEAFFGQGTRLTVV.

The J gene is TRBJ2-5, the V gene TRBV5-1; 8 positions match TRBD2. The CDR3 is made up of 15 amino acids. Germline CDR1 and CDR2: SGHRS and YFSETQ. The V and J ends lost 5 bases and 5 bases, in that order; junction bases with no gene match: 11. The CDR3 loop reads CASSLLADPRETQYF. The CDR3 coding sequence is TGCGCCAGCAGTTTACTAGCGGACCCCCGGGAGACCCAGTACTTC.

The J gene is TRBJ2-7, the V gene TRBV4-1, with D tentatively TRBD2 (6 bases). Trimming took off 0 bases at V and 2 bases at J, with 11 bases between the two ends. Germline values: CDR1 MGHRA, CDR2 YSYEKL. The CDR3 loop spans 15 amino acids. The DNA for the CDR3 is TGCGCCAGCAGCCAAGACCCCCCGGGGGCCTACGAGCAGTACTTC. Its translation is CASSQDPPGAYEQYF.

This chain links TRBV19 with TRBJ2-1; tentative D call: TRBD2 (5 bases). The germline gives CDR1 LNHDA, CDR2 SQIVND (reference sequence). V lost 9 bases, J lost 8 bases, and 23 bases lay in between. This CDR3 comprises 15 residues. The CDR3 loop is CASGPGLVVNDEQFF. The CDR3 bases are TGTGCCAGCGGCCCCGGACTTGTCGTCAACGATGAGCAGTTCTTC.

The J gene is TRBJ2-7, the V gene TRBV7-2, with TRBD2 as a possible D gene (5 bases). Germline V gene sequence: CDR1 SGHTA, CDR2 FQGNSA. The CDR3 covers 14 residues. The V and J ends lost 1 base and 3 bases respectively, with 10 bases between them. The CDR3 region has the DNA TGTGCCAGCAGCTTAGGTCCTAGCTTCTACGAGCAGTACTTC. Protein sequence: CASSLGPSFYEQYF.

This clone was picked up a small number of times. This sequence joins TRBV11-3 and TRBJ2-3; the match to TRBD2 covers 7 bases. After removal of 5 bases from V and 2 bases from J, the junction contained 7 bases not matched to a gene. The CDR3 has 15 amino acids. Germline V CDR1 and CDR2: SGHNT, YENEEA. CDR3 region: CASSPRRDYTDTQYF. In DNA form, the CDR3 reads TGTGCCAGCAGCCCCCGGCGGGACTACACAGATACGCAGTATTTT.

CDR3 DNA: TGTGCCAGCAGCTCCGCGACTAGTTTAAGCCACCAAGAGACCCAGTACTTC. As protein: CASSSATSLSHQETQYF. The rearrangement links TRBV11-3 to TRBJ2-5; tentative D call: TRBD2 (6 bases). The ends were cut back, 4 bases at V and 0 bases at J, with 18 bases in the middle. CDR1 is SGHNT and CDR2 is YENEEA in the germline V gene. The CDR3 covers 17 residues.

This clone was picked up a small number of times. The V call is TRBV5-3, the J call TRBJ2-7, with 8 bases fitting TRBD1. TRBV5-3 is designated an ORF whose function remains uncertain. The CDR3 runs 14 residues. V trimming: 2 bases; J trimming: 5 bases; junction bases outside the gene matches: 6. CDR3 amino acids: CARSFGRGHDEQYV. In DNA form, the CDR3 reads TGTGCCAGAAGCTTCGGCAGGGGGCACGACGAGCAGTACGTC.

The chain employs TRBV30 and TRBJ2-7, with 8 positions matching TRBD1. The germline gives CDR1 GTSNPN, CDR2 SVGIG (reference sequence). Losses at the gene ends were 6 bases for V and 9 bases for J; bases not matched to a gene: 7. This CDR3 is built from 11 residues. CDR3 sequence: CACTQGAVQYV. The CDR3, as DNA: TGTGCCTGTACTCAGGGGGCTGTGCAGTACGTC.

V usage is TRBV28 and J usage is TRBJ2-6; D unresolved. Trimming stripped 1 base from V and 0 bases from J, with 4 bases between. This CDR3 spans 15 amino acids. Germline assignment: CDR1 MDHEN and CDR2 SYDVKM. Here the CDR3 DNA reads TGTGCCAGCAGTTTATTGGCCTCTGGGGCCAACGTCCTGACTTTC. It specifies CASSLLASGANVLTF.

The gene calls are TRBV5-4 and TRBJ2-7, with 10 bases matching TRBD1. CDR1 is SGHNT, CDR2 YYREEE, per germline (reference sequence). CDR3 length: 14 residues. V was clipped by 4 bases and J by 7 bases; unmatched bases: 8. CDR3 residues: CASSHGTGAGEQYV. In DNA form, the CDR3 reads TGTGCCAGCAGCCACGGGACAGGGGCAGGGGAGCAGTACGTC.

The V gene is TRBV9, the J gene TRBJ1-3; tentatively, D is TRBD1 (5 bases). Germline V gene data show CDR1 as SGDLS and CDR2 as YYNGEE. The V end was cut by 0 bases, the J end by 2 bases, with 9 bases between. The CDR3 length is 15 residues. Written as DNA, the CDR3 is TGTGCCAGCAGCGTAGCCCAGACAGCTGGAAACACCATATATTTT. It yields the protein CASSVAQTAGNTIYF.